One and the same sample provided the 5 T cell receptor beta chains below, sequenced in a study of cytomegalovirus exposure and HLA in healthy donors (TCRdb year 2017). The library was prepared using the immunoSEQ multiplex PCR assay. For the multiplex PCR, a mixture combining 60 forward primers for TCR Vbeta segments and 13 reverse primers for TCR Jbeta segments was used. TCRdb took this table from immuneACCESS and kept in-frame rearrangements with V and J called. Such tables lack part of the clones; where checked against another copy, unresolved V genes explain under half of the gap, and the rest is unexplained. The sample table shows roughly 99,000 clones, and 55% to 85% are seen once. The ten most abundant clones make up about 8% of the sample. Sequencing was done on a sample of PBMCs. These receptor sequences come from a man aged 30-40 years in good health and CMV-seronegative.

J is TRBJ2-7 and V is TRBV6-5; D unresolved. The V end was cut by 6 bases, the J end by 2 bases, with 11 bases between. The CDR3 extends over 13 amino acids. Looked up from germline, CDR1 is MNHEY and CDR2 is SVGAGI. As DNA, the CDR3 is TGTGCCAGCAGGCCTATTGAAGCCTACGAGCAGTACTTC. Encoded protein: CASRPIEAYEQYF.

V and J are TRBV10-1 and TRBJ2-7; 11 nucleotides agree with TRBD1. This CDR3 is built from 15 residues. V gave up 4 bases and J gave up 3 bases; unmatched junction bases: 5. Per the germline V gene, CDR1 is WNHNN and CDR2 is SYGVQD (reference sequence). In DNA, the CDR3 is TGCGCCAGCAGTGGACACGGGACAGGGGGCTACGAGCAGTACTTC. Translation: CASSGHGTGGYEQYF.

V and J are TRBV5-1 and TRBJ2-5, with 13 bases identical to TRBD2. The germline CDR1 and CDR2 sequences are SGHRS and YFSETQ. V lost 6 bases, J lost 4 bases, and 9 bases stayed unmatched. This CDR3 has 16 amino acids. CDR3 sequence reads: CASTRLAGGWAETQYF. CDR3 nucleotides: TGCGCCAGCACCAGACTAGCGGGGGGATGGGCAGAGACCCAGTACTTC. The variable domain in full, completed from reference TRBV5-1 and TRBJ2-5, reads KAGVTQTPRYLIKTRGQQVTLSCSPISGHRSVSWYQQTPGQGLQFLFEYFSETQRNKGNFPGRFSGRQFSNSRSEMNVSTLELGDSALYLCASTRLAGGWAETQYFGPGTRLLVL.

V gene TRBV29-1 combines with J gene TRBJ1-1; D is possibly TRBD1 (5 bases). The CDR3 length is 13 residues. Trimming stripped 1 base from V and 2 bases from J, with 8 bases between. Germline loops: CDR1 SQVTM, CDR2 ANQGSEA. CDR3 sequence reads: CSVEGQFNTEAFF. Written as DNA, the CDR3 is TGCAGCGTTGAAGGACAGTTCAACACTGAAGCTTTCTTT.

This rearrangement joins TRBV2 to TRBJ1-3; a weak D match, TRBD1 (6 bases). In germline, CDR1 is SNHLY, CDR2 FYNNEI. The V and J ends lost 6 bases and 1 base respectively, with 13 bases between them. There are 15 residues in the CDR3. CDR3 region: CASRLRTVSGNTIYF. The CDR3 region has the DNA TGTGCCAGCAGGCTTCGGACAGTATCTGGAAACACCATATATTTT.